This T cell receptor beta chain was obtained from a study of CD8 T cells in Susac syndrome. Reverse transcription of about 0.45 to 1 ug RNA used random hexamers. Coverage of TCR beta CDR3 amplification by immunoSEQ multiplex PCR extended to 54 Vbeta and 13 Jbeta. MiXCR, applied by TCRdb to the immunoSEQ multiplex PCR reads, yields one record per CDR3 protein. The sample records around 120,000 distinct CDR3 sequences, roughly 93% being singletons. TCR beta sequencing covered blood CD8+ and CD4+ T cells. Purification of the CD8+ and CD4+ T cells relied on negative isolation, and TEMRA cells underwent FACS enrichment. This receptor was identified in a human donor with multiple sclerosis. Sequenced: CD4+ T cells from PBMCs.

Written as DNA, the CDR3 is TGTGCCACCAGTGATTTCCCAGGGCCACTCAGTAAGACTGAAGCTTTCTTT. This gives the protein CATSDFPGPLSKTEAFF. V and J are TRBV24-1 and TRBJ1-1; D perhaps matches TRBD1 (5 bases). V lost 1 base and J lost 5, with 19 bases in between. CDR1 and CDR2 from the germline V gene are KGHDR and SFDVKD. This CDR3 is 17 amino acids long.